This T cell receptor beta chain was captured in a study of OX40 agonist ivuxolimab in advanced cancers. Across the whole study: The patients' treatment was ivuxolimab, an agonistic anti-OX40 (CD134) antibody. Those treated in dose escalation had hepatocellular carcinoma, melanoma, renal cell cancer or head and neck cancer.

With 3 bases removed from V and 1 base from J, the gap between germline ends came to 11 bases. The CDR3 has 15 residues. Germline V CDR1 and CDR2: KGHSH, LQKENI. General study results and limits: Part of the nonresponder group also had normalized T-cell clonal expansion that was low.

Peripheral blood came from all dose cohorts at three timepoints. Of note for this clone: Its antigen is undetermined.

Assay: immunoSEQ multiplex PCR; the TCRdb copy retains only in-frame clones and omits some. The sample shows roughly 59,000 clones, around 82% of them seen only once. The J gene is TRBJ2-3, the V gene TRBV18; D is uncertain. The clonotype comes from an adult with an advanced solid tumor such as melanoma, head and neck, liver or kidney cancer. The sample in question was CD4+ or CD8+ T cells sorted from blood, obtained in a trial of the OX40 agonist ivuxolimab. The CDR3 protein is CASSPSLARTDTQYF. CDR3 DNA: TGTGCCAGCTCACCCTCTCTGGCCCGCACAGATACGCAGTATTTT.